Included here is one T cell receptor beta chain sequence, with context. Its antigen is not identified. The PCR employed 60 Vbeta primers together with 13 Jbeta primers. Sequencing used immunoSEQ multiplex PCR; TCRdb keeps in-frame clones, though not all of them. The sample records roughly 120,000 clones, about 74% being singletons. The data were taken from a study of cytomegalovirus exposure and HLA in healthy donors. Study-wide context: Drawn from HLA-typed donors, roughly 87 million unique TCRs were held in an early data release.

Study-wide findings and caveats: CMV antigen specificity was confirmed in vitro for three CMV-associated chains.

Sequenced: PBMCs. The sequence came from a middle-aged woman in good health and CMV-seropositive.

CDR3 in DNA: TGTGCCAGCAGTGACGGACTAGCGGGGGATCAAGAGACCCAGTACTTC. Its translation is CASSDGLAGDQETQYF. V usage is TRBV2 and J usage is TRBJ2-5; TRBD2 aligns across 13 bases. CDR1 and CDR2 from the germline V gene are SNHLY and FYNNEI. The CDR3 sequence is 16 residues long. The junction had 3 bases not matched to a gene; V was cut back by 3 bases and J by 2 bases.